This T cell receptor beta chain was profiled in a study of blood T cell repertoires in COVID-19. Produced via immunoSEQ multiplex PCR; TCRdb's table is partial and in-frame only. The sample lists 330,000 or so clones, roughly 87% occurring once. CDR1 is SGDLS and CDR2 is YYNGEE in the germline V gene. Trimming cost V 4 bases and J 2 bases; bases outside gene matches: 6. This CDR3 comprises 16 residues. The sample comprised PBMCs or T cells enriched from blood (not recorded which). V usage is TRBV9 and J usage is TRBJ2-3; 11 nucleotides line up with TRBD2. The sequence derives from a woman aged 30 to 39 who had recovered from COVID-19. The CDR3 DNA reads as TGTGCCAGCAGCCCTCGGGGACTAGCGGACACAGATACGCAGTATTTT. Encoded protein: CASSPRGLADTDTQYF. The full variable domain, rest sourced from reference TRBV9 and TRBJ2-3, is DSGVTQTPKHLITATGQRVTLRCSPRSGDLSVYWYQQSLDQGLQFLIQYYNGEERAKGNILERFSAQQFPDLHSELNLSSLELGDSALYFCASSPRGLADTDTQYFGPGTRLTVL.